A selection of T cell receptor beta chains follows, all from one sample in a study of cytomegalovirus exposure and HLA in healthy donors. The table came from immunoSEQ multiplex PCR; TCRdb's copy has only in-frame clones and leaves some out. This table has roughly 120,000 clones, 81% appearing once. Sequencing used PBMCs. Every receptor here comes from a woman aged 25 to 39 in good health and CMV-seronegative. CDR3s include the opening cysteine and the closing phenylalanine or tryptophan. A D gene is named only where the DNA matches it firmly. A clone size is listed for some rows: how often the clone was seen (once, few, many), or a class if it is expanded.

CDR3 length: 13
V gene: TRBV9
D gene: NA
J gene: TRBJ2-5
clone size: NA
CDR3 protein: CASSVSDQETQYF
CDR3 DNA: TGTGCCAGCAGCGTCAGCGACCAAGAGACCCAGTACTTC

CDR3 length: 17
V gene: TRBV7-2
D gene: TRBD1
J gene: TRBJ1-5
clone size: NA
CDR3 protein: CASSWDRGKTGYQPQHF
CDR3 DNA: TGTGCCAGCAGCTGGGACAGGGGTAAAACGGGGTACCAGCCCCAGCATTTT

CDR3 length: 20
V gene: TRBV7-3
D gene: TRBD1
J gene: TRBJ2-3
clone size: NA
CDR3 protein: CASSPNRRTDRGSGTDTQYF
CDR3 DNA: TGTGCCAGCAGCCCAAACCGCCGGACCGACAGGGGAAGTGGCACAGATACGCAGTATTTT

CDR3 length: 17
V gene: TRBV27
D gene: NA
J gene: TRBJ1-1
clone size: NA
CDR3 protein: CASSLSGGGYLNTEAFF
CDR3 DNA: TGTGCCAGCAGTTTATCGGGGGGGGGTTACCTGAACACTGAAGCTTTCTTT

CDR3 length: 14
V gene: TRBV5-4
D gene: TRBD2
J gene: TRBJ2-3
clone size: NA
CDR3 protein: CASSTGTRPDTQYF
CDR3 DNA: TGTGCCAGCAGCACCGGGACTAGACCAGATACGCAGTATTTT

CDR3 length: 14
V gene: TRBV6-1
D gene: NA
J gene: TRBJ1-3
clone size: NA
CDR3 protein: CASRTQISGNTIYF
CDR3 DNA: TGTGCCAGCAGGACACAAATCTCTGGAAACACCATATATTTT

CDR3 length: 12
V gene: TRBV2
D gene: NA
J gene: TRBJ1-5
clone size: NA
CDR3 protein: CAVGSGSQPQHF
CDR3 DNA: TGTGCTGTCGGCTCCGGGAGTCAGCCCCAGCATTTT

CDR3 length: 15
V gene: TRBV18
D gene: TRBD1
J gene: TRBJ1-1
clone size: NA
CDR3 protein: CASSRTGARNTEAFF
CDR3 DNA: TGTGCCAGCTCACGTACAGGGGCGCGGAACACTGAAGCTTTCTTT

CDR3 length: 15
V gene: TRBV6-1
D gene: TRBD2
J gene: TRBJ2-7
clone size: NA
CDR3 protein: CASSPPGGYGYEQYF
CDR3 DNA: TGTGCCAGCAGTCCTCCGGGGGGATACGGCTACGAGCAGTACTTC

CDR3 length: 14
V gene: TRBV21-1
D gene: NA
J gene: TRBJ1-2
clone size: NA
CDR3 protein: CASILPTENYGYTF
CDR3 DNA: TGTGCCAGCATCCTCCCTACGGAGAACTATGGCTACACCTTC

CDR3 length: 14
V gene: TRBV4-3
D gene: NA
J gene: TRBJ2-3
clone size: NA
CDR3 protein: CASSLKEWTDTQYF
CDR3 DNA: TGCGCCAGCAGCCTGAAGGAGTGGACAGATACGCAGTATTTT

CDR3 length: 17
V gene: TRBV27
D gene: NA
J gene: TRBJ2-7
clone size: NA
CDR3 protein: CASSLSIIEGGLYEQYF
CDR3 DNA: TGTGCCAGCAGTTTATCGATAATCGAGGGGGGGTTATACGAGCAGTACTTC

CDR3 length: 15
V gene: TRBV11-2
D gene: TRBD1
J gene: TRBJ2-7
clone size: NA
CDR3 protein: CASSLTDRGTYEQYF
CDR3 DNA: TGTGCCAGCAGCTTAACGGACAGGGGTACCTACGAGCAGTACTTC

CDR3 length: 13
V gene: TRBV10-1
D gene: NA
J gene: TRBJ1-5
clone size: NA
CDR3 protein: CASSEAPRDPQHF
CDR3 DNA: TGCGCCAGCAGTGAAGCCCCTCGGGATCCCCAGCATTTT

CDR3 length: 14
V gene: TRBV18
D gene: NA
J gene: TRBJ1-2
clone size: NA
CDR3 protein: CASSPGEGVYGYTF
CDR3 DNA: TGTGCCAGCTCACCAGGAGAGGGAGTCTATGGCTACACCTTC

CDR3 length: 13
V gene: TRBV6-1
D gene: NA
J gene: TRBJ2-1
clone size: medium-sized
CDR3 protein: CASSERSIREQFF
CDR3 DNA: TGTGCCAGCAGTGAAAGAAGCATTCGGGAGCAGTTCTTC

CDR3 length: 14
V gene: TRBV2
D gene: NA
J gene: TRBJ2-7
clone size: NA
CDR3 protein: CASGGSSVPGEQYF
CDR3 DNA: TGTGCCAGCGGGGGTTCTAGCGTACCCGGCGAGCAGTACTTC

CDR3 length: 13
V gene: TRBV21-1
D gene: NA
J gene: TRBJ2-7
clone size: NA
CDR3 protein: CASAGTGVHEQYF
CDR3 DNA: TGTGCCAGCGCCGGGACAGGGGTTCACGAGCAGTACTTC

CDR3 length: 14
V gene: TRBV9
D gene: NA
J gene: TRBJ2-7
clone size: NA
CDR3 protein: CASSPTGTEFEQYF
CDR3 DNA: TGTGCCAGCAGCCCGACGGGGACTGAGTTCGAGCAGTACTTC

CDR3 length: 13
V gene: TRBV12-5
D gene: TRBD1
J gene: TRBJ2-7
clone size: few
CDR3 protein: CASGWDSLYEQYF
CDR3 DNA: TGTGCTAGTGGTTGGGACAGCCTTTACGAGCAGTACTTC

CDR3 length: 16
V gene: TRBV5-1
D gene: NA
J gene: TRBJ2-1
clone size: NA
CDR3 protein: CASSLAPGEQYNEQFF
CDR3 DNA: TGCGCCAGCAGCTTGGCCCCGGGAGAGCAGTACAATGAGCAGTTCTTC

CDR3 length: 13
V gene: TRBV2
D gene: TRBD2
J gene: TRBJ2-1
clone size: NA
CDR3 protein: CASSGGLDNEQFF
CDR3 DNA: TGTGCCAGCAGTGGGGGACTAGACAATGAGCAGTTCTTC

CDR3 length: 13
V gene: TRBV12-5
D gene: NA
J gene: TRBJ1-1
clone size: NA
CDR3 protein: CASGLGGNTEAFF
CDR3 DNA: TGTGCTAGTGGTTTAGGGGGGAACACTGAAGCTTTCTTT

CDR3 length: 14
V gene: TRBV7-3
D gene: NA
J gene: TRBJ2-1
clone size: NA
CDR3 protein: CASSFEPGHNEQFF
CDR3 DNA: TGTGCCAGCAGCTTTGAACCGGGTCACAATGAGCAGTTCTTC

CDR3 length: 16
V gene: TRBV11-2
D gene: TRBD2
J gene: TRBJ2-7
clone size: NA
CDR3 protein: CASSWGLAGFYYEQYF
CDR3 DNA: TGTGCCAGCAGCTGGGGACTAGCGGGATTCTACTACGAGCAGTACTTC

CDR3 length: 15
V gene: TRBV6-1
D gene: TRBD1
J gene: TRBJ1-6
clone size: once
CDR3 protein: CASSTLQGASSPLHF
CDR3 DNA: TGTGCCAGCAGTACCCTACAGGGGGCGAGTTCACCCCTCCACTTT

CDR3 length: 15
V gene: TRBV11-1
D gene: TRBD2
J gene: TRBJ2-7
clone size: NA
CDR3 protein: CASSFPAGGPHEQYF
CDR3 DNA: TGTGCCAGCAGCTTTCCAGCGGGAGGGCCCCACGAGCAGTACTTC

CDR3 length: 15
V gene: TRBV29-1
D gene: TRBD1
J gene: TRBJ2-2
clone size: NA
CDR3 protein: CSARTGGVNTGELFF
CDR3 DNA: TGCAGCGCCCGGACAGGGGGAGTGAACACCGGGGAGCTGTTTTTT

CDR3 length: 15
V gene: TRBV7-2
D gene: TRBD1
J gene: TRBJ2-7
clone size: NA
CDR3 protein: CASSLRGTDRGEQYF
CDR3 DNA: TGTGCCAGCAGCTTAAGGGGGACAGACCGGGGCGAGCAGTACTTC

CDR3 length: 12
V gene: TRBV2
D gene: NA
J gene: TRBJ1-2
clone size: NA
CDR3 protein: CASREQGYGYTF
CDR3 DNA: TGTGCCAGCAGGGAACAGGGCTATGGCTACACCTTC

CDR3 length: 14
V gene: TRBV2
D gene: NA
J gene: TRBJ2-7
clone size: few
CDR3 protein: CASVAPGISYEQYF
CDR3 DNA: TGTGCCAGCGTGGCCCCAGGGATATCTTACGAGCAGTACTTC

CDR3 length: 18
V gene: TRBV7-9
D gene: TRBD1
J gene: TRBJ1-2
clone size: NA
CDR3 protein: CASSLGRVTGRPNYGYTF
CDR3 DNA: TGTGCCAGCAGCTTAGGAAGGGTGACAGGGCGCCCTAACTATGGCTACACCTTC

CDR3 length: 13
V gene: TRBV7-8
D gene: NA
J gene: TRBJ2-7
clone size: NA
CDR3 protein: CASSLEAGTEQYF
CDR3 DNA: TGTGCCAGCAGCTTAGAGGCAGGTACAGAGCAGTACTTC

CDR3 length: 17
V gene: TRBV18
D gene: TRBD1
J gene: TRBJ1-1
clone size: NA
CDR3 protein: CASSPFFAGTVNTEAFF
CDR3 DNA: TGTGCCAGCTCACCATTCTTCGCTGGGACAGTGAACACTGAAGCTTTCTTT

CDR3 length: 16
V gene: TRBV15
D gene: NA
J gene: TRBJ2-7
clone size: NA
CDR3 protein: CATSRGLQGLFNEQYF
CDR3 DNA: TGTGCCACCAGCAGAGGCCTTCAGGGTCTATTCAACGAGCAGTACTTC

CDR3 length: 15
V gene: TRBV14
D gene: NA
J gene: TRBJ1-1
clone size: NA
CDR3 protein: CASSRIQGLNTEAFF
CDR3 DNA: TGTGCCAGCAGCCGAATACAGGGATTGAACACTGAAGCTTTCTTT

CDR3 length: 16
V gene: TRBV7-9
D gene: TRBD1
J gene: TRBJ2-7
clone size: NA
CDR3 protein: CASSLRSTGGLDEQYF
CDR3 DNA: TGTGCCAGCAGCTTACGATCAACAGGGGGGCTGGACGAGCAGTACTTC

CDR3 length: 15
V gene: TRBV6-5
D gene: TRBD1
J gene: TRBJ1-2
clone size: NA
CDR3 protein: CASSSGQGGNYGYTF
CDR3 DNA: TGTGCCAGCAGTTCTGGACAGGGTGGGAACTATGGCTACACCTTC

CDR3 length: 14
V gene: TRBV4-1
D gene: NA
J gene: TRBJ2-3
clone size: NA
CDR3 protein: CASSQTTAADTQYF
CDR3 DNA: TGCGCCAGCAGCCAAACGACCGCGGCAGATACGCAGTATTTT

CDR3 length: 17
V gene: TRBV7-6
D gene: NA
J gene: TRBJ1-2
clone size: NA
CDR3 protein: CASSLGDDRTGNYGYTF
CDR3 DNA: TGTGCCAGCAGCTTAGGGGACGACAGGACCGGGAACTATGGCTACACCTTC

CDR3 length: 16
V gene: TRBV7-2
D gene: TRBD2
J gene: TRBJ2-5
clone size: NA
CDR3 protein: CASRTSRLAPMETQYF
CDR3 DNA: TGTGCCAGCCGAACAAGCCGACTAGCGCCTATGGAGACCCAGTACTTC

CDR3 length: 13
V gene: TRBV6-5
D gene: NA
J gene: TRBJ1-2
clone size: NA
CDR3 protein: CASSRDKYYGYTF
CDR3 DNA: TGTGCCAGCAGTCGGGACAAGTACTATGGCTACACCTTC

CDR3 length: 14
V gene: TRBV7-9
D gene: NA
J gene: TRBJ2-3
clone size: NA
CDR3 protein: CASSQTSSSDTQYF
CDR3 DNA: TGTGCCAGCAGTCAAACTAGCAGTTCCGATACGCAGTATTTT

CDR3 length: 13
V gene: TRBV18
D gene: NA
J gene: TRBJ1-2
clone size: NA
CDR3 protein: CASSQGSDYGYTF
CDR3 DNA: TGTGCCAGCTCACAGGGGTCGGACTATGGCTACACCTTC

CDR3 length: 16
V gene: TRBV10-3
D gene: TRBD2
J gene: TRBJ2-1
clone size: NA
CDR3 protein: CAISAPGTSGINEQFF
CDR3 DNA: TGTGCCATCAGTGCCCCCGGGACTAGCGGGATCAATGAGCAGTTCTTC

CDR3 length: 17
V gene: TRBV5-5
D gene: NA
J gene: TRBJ2-3
clone size: NA
CDR3 protein: CASSLGRGWTSTDTQYF
CDR3 DNA: TGTGCCAGCAGCTTGGGCCGGGGGTGGACTAGCACAGATACGCAGTATTTT